Listed below are T cell receptor beta chains from one sample, sequenced in a study of PD-1 blockade in classical Hodgkin lymphoma. Only in-frame clones appear in the TCRdb table, and some are missing; sequencing was by immunoSEQ multiplex PCR. The sample lists approximately 25,000 clones, 84% occurring once. The sample here was CD4+ T cells from blood, taken at baseline. The receptors here all came from a human donor with classical Hodgkin lymphoma. Each CDR3 is given with its conserved first and last residue. D genes are given only for firm matches. Clone size is not always given. Where it is, it says once, few, many or a class for expanded clones.

cdr3_length: 17
d_call: TRBD2
j_call: TRBJ2-5
v_call: TRBV15
clone_size: NA
cdr3_nt: TGTGCCACCAGCAGAGTTAGGCTAGCGGACCCTCAAGAGACCCAGTACTTC
cdr3_aa: CATSRVRLADPQETQYF

cdr3_length: 13
d_call: NA
j_call: TRBJ1-2
v_call: TRBV2
clone_size: NA
cdr3_nt: TGTGCCAGCAGTGTTGGGCAGAGCTATGGCTACACCTTC
cdr3_aa: CASSVGQSYGYTF

cdr3_length: 16
d_call: TRBD2
j_call: TRBJ2-3
v_call: TRBV6-5
clone_size: NA
cdr3_nt: TGTGCCAGCAGTTACTCAGGACTAGCGGGGACAGATACGCAGTATTTT
cdr3_aa: CASSYSGLAGTDTQYF

cdr3_length: 16
d_call: NA
j_call: TRBJ2-4
v_call: TRBV18
clone_size: NA
cdr3_nt: TGTGCCAGCTCTACACCGGGCCTTGGGGCCAAAAACATTCAGTACTTC
cdr3_aa: CASSTPGLGAKNIQYF

cdr3_length: 15
d_call: NA
j_call: TRBJ2-5
v_call: TRBV27
clone_size: NA
cdr3_nt: TGTGCCAGCAGTTCTCCCTCCTTTCATGTCGAGACCCAGTACTTC
cdr3_aa: CASSSPSFHVETQYF

cdr3_length: 17
d_call: TRBD1
j_call: TRBJ2-7
v_call: TRBV5-1
clone_size: once
cdr3_nt: TGCGCCAGCAGCCCTGGACAGGGGTCGGTCCCCTTGGGCGAGCAGTACTTC
cdr3_aa: CASSPGQGSVPLGEQYF

cdr3_length: 13
d_call: NA
j_call: TRBJ2-7
v_call: TRBV10-3
clone_size: NA
cdr3_nt: TGTGCCATCACTGCAGGGGAATCCTACGAGCAGTACTTC
cdr3_aa: CAITAGESYEQYF

cdr3_length: 14
d_call: TRBD2
j_call: TRBJ2-3
v_call: TRBV10-3
clone_size: NA
cdr3_nt: TGTGCCATCACTGAGCGGGGGGGTACAGATACGCAGTATTTT
cdr3_aa: CAITERGGTDTQYF

cdr3_length: 15
d_call: NA
j_call: TRBJ1-3
v_call: TRBV5-5
clone_size: NA
cdr3_nt: TGTGCCAGCAGCTTGCCAGGCGCCTCTGGAAACACCATATATTTT
cdr3_aa: CASSLPGASGNTIYF

cdr3_length: 18
d_call: NA
j_call: TRBJ2-5
v_call: TRBV11-3
clone_size: few
cdr3_nt: TGTGCCAGCAGCTTAGACTTGGGTTCTAGCTGGGCCCAAGAGACCCAGTACTTC
cdr3_aa: CASSLDLGSSWAQETQYF

cdr3_length: 14
d_call: NA
j_call: TRBJ2-5
v_call: TRBV18
clone_size: NA
cdr3_nt: TGTGCCAGCTCACCCGGGACGATCGGAGAGACCCAGTACTTC
cdr3_aa: CASSPGTIGETQYF

cdr3_length: 15
d_call: NA
j_call: TRBJ1-2
v_call: TRBV5-1
clone_size: NA
cdr3_nt: TGCGCCAGCAGCTCTCGGCCACTTACTAACTATGGCTACACCTTC
cdr3_aa: CASSSRPLTNYGYTF

cdr3_length: 14
d_call: NA
j_call: TRBJ2-3
v_call: TRBV6-6
clone_size: NA
cdr3_nt: TGTGCCAGCAGCCTTGGGACCTCCAAAGATACGCAGTATTTT
cdr3_aa: CASSLGTSKDTQYF

cdr3_length: 11
d_call: NA
j_call: TRBJ2-5
v_call: TRBV6-5
clone_size: NA
cdr3_nt: TGTGCCAGCAGTTACGGGGAGACCCAGTACTTC
cdr3_aa: CASSYGETQYF

cdr3_length: 15
d_call: TRBD2
j_call: TRBJ2-5
v_call: TRBV27
clone_size: NA
cdr3_nt: TGTGCCAGCAGTTTCGGCGGGGGGAGACAAGAGACCCAGTACTTC
cdr3_aa: CASSFGGGRQETQYF

cdr3_length: 16
d_call: NA
j_call: TRBJ2-2
v_call: TRBV7-3
clone_size: NA
cdr3_nt: TGTGCCAGCAGCTTAACATCCCCCGGGGACCCCGGGGAGCTGTTTTTT
cdr3_aa: CASSLTSPGDPGELFF

cdr3_length: 15
d_call: TRBD2
j_call: TRBJ2-2
v_call: TRBV5-1
clone_size: once
cdr3_nt: TGCGCCAGCAGCGAGCGGGGGGTGAACACCGGGGAGCTGTTTTTT
cdr3_aa: CASSERGVNTGELFF

cdr3_length: 13
d_call: NA
j_call: TRBJ2-7
v_call: TRBV18
clone_size: NA
cdr3_nt: TGTGCCAGCTCACAGGGGATGTCCTACGAGCAGTACTTC
cdr3_aa: CASSQGMSYEQYF

cdr3_length: 15
d_call: NA
j_call: TRBJ2-3
v_call: TRBV14
clone_size: NA
cdr3_nt: TGTGCCAGCAGCCAAGTTTGGGCTAGCGAGGATACGCAGTATTTT
cdr3_aa: CASSQVWASEDTQYF

cdr3_length: 12
d_call: NA
j_call: TRBJ1-2
v_call: TRBV29-1
clone_size: NA
cdr3_nt: TGCAGCGTTGACGCGGGTGGGTATGGCTACACCTTC
cdr3_aa: CSVDAGGYGYTF

cdr3_length: 16
d_call: TRBD1
j_call: TRBJ1-1
v_call: TRBV7-9
clone_size: NA
cdr3_nt: TGTGCCAGCAGCCATAATTCAGGACAGGGGAACACTGAAGCTTTCTTT
cdr3_aa: CASSHNSGQGNTEAFF

cdr3_length: 16
d_call: TRBD1
j_call: TRBJ2-2
v_call: TRBV25-1
clone_size: NA
cdr3_nt: TGTGCCAGCAGTGAATGGAGGACAGGGAACACCGGGGAGCTGTTTTTT
cdr3_aa: CASSEWRTGNTGELFF

cdr3_length: 15
d_call: NA
j_call: TRBJ2-2
v_call: TRBV5-1
clone_size: NA
cdr3_nt: TGCGCCAGCAGCGCTGGTTCGGGGAGCTCCGGGGAGCTGTTTTTT
cdr3_aa: CASSAGSGSSGELFF

cdr3_length: 14
d_call: NA
j_call: TRBJ1-3
v_call: TRBV7-8
clone_size: NA
cdr3_nt: TGTGCCAGCAGCTTAGGGACGTCCGTAAACACCATATATTTT
cdr3_aa: CASSLGTSVNTIYF

cdr3_length: 12
d_call: NA
j_call: TRBJ2-1
v_call: TRBV27
clone_size: NA
cdr3_nt: TGTGCCAGCAGCAAGGGGCGTCGTGAGCAGTTCTTC
cdr3_aa: CASSKGRREQFF

cdr3_length: 15
d_call: NA
j_call: TRBJ2-4
v_call: TRBV7-2
clone_size: NA
cdr3_nt: TGTGCCAGCAGCGAGAGTTGGGGGGCCGGCAACATTCAGTACTTC
cdr3_aa: CASSESWGAGNIQYF

cdr3_length: 15
d_call: TRBD2
j_call: TRBJ2-1
v_call: TRBV2
clone_size: NA
cdr3_nt: TGTGCCAGCAGTAGGGGCGGGGGGGCCGGAAATGAGCAGTTCTTC
cdr3_aa: CASSRGGGAGNEQFF

cdr3_length: 12
d_call: TRBD1
j_call: TRBJ1-1
v_call: TRBV6-6
clone_size: NA
cdr3_nt: TGTGCCAGCAGGGGAGACAGGGATAAAGCTTTCTTT
cdr3_aa: CASRGDRDKAFF

cdr3_length: 12
d_call: NA
j_call: TRBJ1-1
v_call: TRBV18
clone_size: NA
cdr3_nt: TGTGCCAGCTCACCAGGGGGCGCTGAAGCTTTCTTT
cdr3_aa: CASSPGGAEAFF

cdr3_length: 15
d_call: NA
j_call: TRBJ2-5
v_call: TRBV7-6
clone_size: NA
cdr3_nt: TGTGCCAGCAGCTTAGTTGACCCCCCGAGGGAGACCCAGTACTTC
cdr3_aa: CASSLVDPPRETQYF

cdr3_length: 15
d_call: TRBD1
j_call: TRBJ2-5
v_call: TRBV7-7
clone_size: NA
cdr3_nt: TGTGCCAGCAGCTCGACAGGGTCAGGAGAAGAGACCCAGTACTTC
cdr3_aa: CASSSTGSGEETQYF

cdr3_length: 16
d_call: NA
j_call: TRBJ2-2
v_call: TRBV18
clone_size: NA
cdr3_nt: TGTGCCAGCTCACCAATCGGGGATCCCGAGTCCGGGGAGCTGTTTTTT
cdr3_aa: CASSPIGDPESGELFF

cdr3_length: 17
d_call: TRBD1
j_call: TRBJ2-2
v_call: TRBV2
clone_size: NA
cdr3_nt: TGTGCCAGCAGACTAAACAGGGGGAGCGGGAACACCGGGGAGCTGTTTTTT
cdr3_aa: CASRLNRGSGNTGELFF

cdr3_length: 15
d_call: NA
j_call: TRBJ2-7
v_call: TRBV7-8
clone_size: NA
cdr3_nt: TGTGCCAGCAGCTTAGATGTAGGGGACACTTACGAGCAGTACTTC
cdr3_aa: CASSLDVGDTYEQYF

cdr3_length: 14
d_call: NA
j_call: TRBJ1-1
v_call: TRBV6-4
clone_size: few
cdr3_nt: TGTGCCAGCAGTGACTCGAGGAGAGGCGCTGAAGCTTTCTTT
cdr3_aa: CASSDSRRGAEAFF

cdr3_length: 16
d_call: NA
j_call: TRBJ2-1
v_call: TRBV11-2
clone_size: NA
cdr3_nt: TGTGCCAGCAGCTTAGAGGGGACTCCGGCCTACAATGAGCAGTTCTTC
cdr3_aa: CASSLEGTPAYNEQFF

cdr3_length: 16
d_call: TRBD1
j_call: TRBJ1-1
v_call: TRBV6-1
clone_size: NA
cdr3_nt: TGTGCCAGCAGTGCTCACCGAGGACAGGCCGGCACTGAAGCTTTCTTT
cdr3_aa: CASSAHRGQAGTEAFF

cdr3_length: 18
d_call: NA
j_call: TRBJ2-2
v_call: TRBV5-1
clone_size: NA
cdr3_nt: TGCGCCAGCAGCCCCACCGGTTTGGCACTTTTAAACACCGGGGAGCTGTTTTTT
cdr3_aa: CASSPTGLALLNTGELFF

cdr3_length: 14
d_call: TRBD2
j_call: TRBJ2-3
v_call: TRBV6-5
clone_size: NA
cdr3_nt: TGTGCCACCCAGCGGGGGGGCAACACAGATACGCAGTATTTT
cdr3_aa: CATQRGGNTDTQYF

cdr3_length: 14
d_call: TRBD2
j_call: TRBJ2-7
v_call: TRBV2
clone_size: NA
cdr3_nt: TGTGCCAGCAGTGAGACTAGCGGGGTCTACGAGCAGTACTTC
cdr3_aa: CASSETSGVYEQYF

cdr3_length: 13
d_call: TRBD1
j_call: TRBJ1-6
v_call: TRBV6-6
clone_size: once
cdr3_nt: TGTGCCAGCAGAGGACAGGGGGTTCTGTCCCTCCACTTT
cdr3_aa: CASRGQGVLSLHF